One and the same sample provided the 32 T cell receptor beta chains below, sequenced in a study of blood T cell repertoires in COVID-19. Here immunoSEQ multiplex PCR was the method, and the copy in TCRdb shows in-frame clones only, minus some. Of 50,000 to 60,000 clones listed, less than 95% are singletons. The specimen sequenced was peripheral blood. These TCRs come from a man aged 40-49 years with acute or convalescent COVID-19.

The CDR3 reads CASSLGRTKNTGELFF. Here the CDR3 DNA reads TGTGCCAGCAGTTTAGGGAGGACAAAGAACACCGGGGAGCTGTTTTTT. The chain links TRBV27 to TRBJ2-2; possible D gene TRBD2, 6 bases. Germline CDR1 MNHEY, CDR2 SMNVEV (reference sequence). V lost 2 bases and J lost 1, with 11 bases in between. The length of the CDR3 is 16 residues.

The chain employs TRBV18 and TRBJ2-1; 9 bases align to TRBD2. The CDR3 is made up of 16 amino acids. Germline V gene lookup returns CDR1 KGHSH and CDR2 LQKENI. V trimming: 0 bases; J trimming: 4 bases; junction bases outside the gene matches: 4. As DNA, the CDR3 is TGTGCCAGCTCACCACCGGCGGGAGGGCGATACAATGAGCAGTTCTTC. Its protein product is CASSPPAGGRYNEQFF. Full variable domain (remainder filled in from reference TRBV18 and TRBJ2-1): NAGVMQNPRHLVRRRGQEARLRCSPMKGHSHVYWYRQLPEEGLKFMVYLQKENIIDESGMPKERFSAEFPKEGPSILRIQQVVRGDSAAYFCASSPPAGGRYNEQFFGPGTRLTVL.

The chain uses TRBV5-1 and TRBJ1-2; tentative D call: TRBD1 (5 bases). CDR3 length equals 15 residues. The V gene lost 2 bases and the J gene lost 8 bases, with 19 bases spanning the gap. Germline V gene data show CDR1 as SGHRS and CDR2 as YFSETQ. This CDR3 is CASSFDGGKLVGYTF. In nucleotides, the CDR3 is TGCGCCAGCAGCTTTGACGGGGGTAAACTAGTGGGCTACACCTTC.

This clone was seen more than once but under ten times. The V call is TRBV12-3 or TRBV12-4, the J call TRBJ2-1, with D unclear. V lost 5 bases and J 6 bases, leaving 11 bases between the germline ends. The CDR3 is made up of 13 amino acids. CDR3 in DNA: TGTGCCAGCAGTCCCCCCACTTTCAATGAGCAGTTCTTC. As protein: CASSPPTFNEQFF.

This sequence joins TRBV9 and TRBJ2-5; perhaps TRBD2 as D (6 bases). In germline, CDR1 is SGDLS, CDR2 YYNGEE. CDR3 size: 15 residues. V dropped 2 bases and J dropped 5 bases, with 16 bases sitting between them. The chain's CDR3 is CASSVSGPKGETQYF. Here the CDR3 DNA reads TGTGCCAGCAGCGTTAGCGGTCCCAAGGGGGAGACCCAGTACTTC.

The table lists this clone with a few counts. The chain joins TRBV27 to TRBJ2-1, with D possibly matching TRBD1 (6 bases). This CDR3 is 13 amino acids long. V lost 7 bases to trimming and J lost 7 bases, with 14 bases between them. Germline V CDR1 and CDR2: MNHEY, SMNVEV (reference sequence). The CDR3 is CASKRPTGNEQFF. The CDR3 nucleotides are TGTGCCAGCAAAAGACCTACAGGGAATGAGCAGTTCTTC.

This chain connects TRBV9 to TRBJ2-7; TRBD2 matches 11 bases. The trim removed 4 bases at V and 6 bases at J, leaving 9 bases unmatched. CDR3 length: 15 amino acids. Germline V gives CDR1 SGDLS, CDR2 YYNGEE. The CDR3 here is CASSPTSGLAGEQYF. The CDR3 region has the DNA TGTGCCAGCAGCCCTACGTCAGGACTAGCGGGCGAGCAGTACTTC.

Only one count was recorded for this clone. The gene calls are TRBV12-3 or TRBV12-4 and TRBJ2-3; D remains unclear. The CDR3 is made up of 12 amino acids. V shed 2 bases and J shed 7 bases, with 7 bases lying between them. In DNA, the CDR3 is TGTGCCAGCAGTTTACCGAGCTATACGCAGTATTTT. Its protein is CASSLPSYTQYF.

This clone was recorded only once. The chain links TRBV2 to TRBJ1-5; 8 bases map to TRBD1. Trimming removed 5 bases from V and 4 bases from J; junction bases left unmatched: 7. CDR1 and CDR2 (germline): SNHLY, FYNNEI. This CDR3 comprises 15 residues. In nucleotides, the CDR3 is TGTGCCAGCAGTTTCGACAGGGGAGGAAATCAGCCCCAGCATTTT. Its protein product is CASSFDRGGNQPQHF.

This sequence joins TRBV6-5 and TRBJ1-2; D is perhaps TRBD1 (5 bases). In germline, CDR1 is MNHEY, CDR2 SVGAGI. With 7 bases removed from V and 3 bases from J, the gap between germline ends came to 9 bases. There are 12 residues in the CDR3. The CDR3 here is CASKVGDYGYTF. In nucleotides, the CDR3 is TGTGCCAGCAAAGTAGGGGACTATGGCTACACCTTC.

This clone was detected only once. The CDR3 DNA is TGTGCCAGTAGTATAACGGGACAGGGGCGGGGAGCTTTCTTT. Encoded protein: CASSITGQGRGAFF. The chain couples TRBV19 to TRBJ1-1; TRBD1 matches at 10 bases. Germline V gene lookup returns CDR1 LNHDA and CDR2 SQIVND (reference sequence). V shed 2 bases, J shed 10 bases, and the junction held 7 bases outside the gene matches. The CDR3 extends over 14 amino acids.

V and J are TRBV25-1 and TRBJ1-2; a weak D match, TRBD1 (6 bases). CDR3 size: 13 residues. Trimming stripped 6 bases from V and 6 bases from J, with 14 bases between. Per germline, CDR1 MGHDK and CDR2 SYGVNS. The CDR3 protein is CASSNGQLDGYTF. The CDR3 bases are TGTGCCAGCAGCAACGGACAGCTAGATGGCTACACCTTC.

The gene calls are TRBV24-1 and TRBJ2-7; no clear D gene. This CDR3 has 13 residues. The germline gives CDR1 KGHDR, CDR2 SFDVKD. V shed 4 bases and J shed 7 bases, with 13 bases lying between them. CDR3 sequence reads: CATSEPATGEQYF. The CDR3 DNA sequence: TGTGCCACCAGTGAGCCCGCCACCGGGGAGCAGTACTTC.

The sample holds a few counts of this clone. The V gene is TRBV3-1 (or the pseudogene TRBV3-2), the J gene TRBJ2-1; 11 bases agree with TRBD2. This CDR3 is built from 18 residues. V lost 3 bases, J lost 6 bases, and 13 bases stayed unmatched. CDR1 and CDR2 from the germline V gene are LGHDT and YNNKEL (reference sequence). CDR3 sequence (DNA): TGTGCCAGCAGCCATTTGCTATCTAGCGGGAGGCGGGGCAATGAGCAGTTCTTC. Amino acid sequence: CASSHLLSSGRRGNEQFF.

The chain joins TRBV4-2 to TRBJ2-1, with 10 bases that match TRBD2. This CDR3 has 20 residues. The germline V gene encodes CDR1 LGHNA and CDR2 YNFKEQ. V dropped 0 bases and J dropped 0; count of bases not matched to a gene: 11. CDR3 sequence (DNA): TGTGCCAGCAGCCAAGAGTTGGGGCTAGCGGGAGACCCCTCCTACAATGAGCAGTTCTTC. This gives the protein CASSQELGLAGDPSYNEQFF.

The rearrangement links TRBV4-3 to TRBJ1-1; the D gene is possibly TRBD1 (5 bases). The V and J ends lost 6 bases and 0 bases respectively, with 8 bases between them. Germline V CDR1 and CDR2: LGHNA, YSLEER. The CDR3 length is 13 residues. Written as DNA, the CDR3 is TGCGCCAGCAGTCGACAGATGAACACTGAAGCTTTCTTT. Translated: CASSRQMNTEAFF.

The V call is TRBV20-1, the J call TRBJ2-1, with D hard to call. The CDR3 extends over 13 amino acids. The germline gives CDR1 DFQATT, CDR2 SNEGSKA (reference sequence). V dropped 3 bases and J dropped 7 bases, with 13 bases sitting between them. As DNA, the CDR3 is TGCAGTGCTAGTATGCGGCTTAATAATGAGCAGTTCTTC. Encoded protein: CSASMRLNNEQFF.

V is TRBV19 and J is TRBJ2-1; TRBD2 agrees at 8 bases. Trimming cost V 7 bases and J 1 base; bases outside gene matches: 6. The CDR3 is 15 amino acids. CDR1 is LNHDA, CDR2 SQIVND, per germline (reference sequence). CDR3 in amino acids: CASTRSGGSYNEQFF. The CDR3 nucleotides read TGTGCCAGTACTCGAAGCGGGGGTTCCTACAATGAGCAGTTCTTC.

The chain couples TRBV3-1 (or the pseudogene TRBV3-2) to TRBJ2-3, with TRBD2 identical over 16 bases. J gave up 6 bases and V 3 bases, and 3 bases lay outside the gene matches. The CDR3 consists of 16 residues. Germline V CDR1 and CDR2: LGHDT, YNNKEL (reference sequence). The chain's CDR3 is CASSQGLAGGPDTQYF. CDR3 bases: TGTGCCAGCAGCCAGGGACTAGCGGGAGGGCCGGATACGCAGTATTTT.

This chain joins TRBV30 and TRBJ2-7; 9 bases align to TRBD2. This CDR3 has 14 residues. J was trimmed by 3 bases and V by 3 bases; bases with no gene match: 6. Germline lookup yields CDR1 GTSNPN and CDR2 SVGIG (reference sequence). CDR3 nucleotide sequence: TGTGCCTGGAGCCAACTAGCGGGCCGCTACGAGCAGTACTTC. This gives the protein CAWSQLAGRYEQYF.

The chain carries TRBV29-1 and TRBJ2-1; 8 bases are shared with TRBD2. CDR3 length: 13 residues. Germline V CDR1 and CDR2: SQVTM, ANQGSEA. V dropped 4 bases and J dropped 4; count of bases not matched to a gene: 3. CDR3 nucleotide sequence: TGCAGCGTTGTGGCGGGGGGATACAATGAGCAGTTCTTC. Its protein product is CSVVAGGYNEQFF.

The chain combines TRBV28 with TRBJ1-5, with 9 bases matching TRBD1. The CDR3 is made up of 14 amino acids. Unmatched junction bases numbered 6, after V lost 5 bases and J lost 7 bases. Germline V CDR1 and CDR2: MDHEN, SYDVKM. The CDR3 bases are TGTGCCAGCAGTGATACGACAGGGGGACAGCCCCAGCATTTT. Translation gives CASSDTTGGQPQHF. Supplemented by reference TRBV28 and TRBJ1-5, the full variable domain reads DVKVTQSSRYLVKRTGEKVFLECVQDMDHENMFWYRQDPGLGLRLIYFSYDVKMKEKGDIPEGYSVSREKKERFSLILESASTNQTSMYLCASSDTTGGQPQHFGDGTRLSIL.

The rearrangement joins TRBV11-2 to TRBJ1-6, with D tentatively TRBD1 (5 bases). CDR1 and CDR2 from the germline V gene are SGHAT and FQNNGV. The CDR3 runs 16 residues. The V gene lost 5 bases and the J gene lost 0 bases, with 11 bases spanning the gap. For the CDR3, the DNA is TGTGCCAGCAGCGACCGACAGAGCTCCTATAATTCACCCCTCCACTTT. Its protein product is CASSDRQSSYNSPLHF.

This clone is a singleton in its sample. The rearrangement uses TRBV5-1 and TRBJ2-7; TRBD2 aligns across 8 bases. The V and J ends lost 0 bases and 5 bases, in that order; junction bases with no gene match: 1. CDR1 is SGHRS and CDR2 is YFSETQ in the germline V gene. The length of the CDR3 is 13 residues. CDR3 coding DNA: TGCGCCAGCAGCTTGGGTAGCGGGAACGAGCAGTACTTC. Translation: CASSLGSGNEQYF.

V is TRBV2 and J is TRBJ2-3; 7 bases are a match to TRBD2. The CDR3 loop spans 13 amino acids. V dropped 8 bases and J dropped 8; count of bases not matched to a gene: 10. Germline V gene data show CDR1 as SNHLY and CDR2 as FYNNEI. CDR3 residues: CASRGRVFSTQYF. Here the CDR3 DNA reads TGTGCCAGCCGCGGGAGAGTTTTTAGTACGCAGTATTTT.

This clone showed up just once. The chain uses TRBV27 and TRBJ1-1; D is unclear. V was clipped by 3 bases and J by 0 bases, with 11 bases between them. From germline, CDR1 is MNHEY and CDR2 SMNVEV (reference sequence). The CDR3 has 15 residues. As DNA, the CDR3 is TGTGCCAGCAGTTTCGGGATCGGGGTGAACACTGAAGCTTTCTTT. It is translated as CASSFGIGVNTEAFF.

This sequence joins TRBV6-5 and TRBJ2-1, with 9 nucleotides matching TRBD2. The V gene's germline CDR1 is MNHEY and CDR2 SVGAGI. The V and J ends lost 1 base and 9 bases, in that order; junction bases with no gene match: 10. The CDR3 is 16 amino acids. CDR3 sequence reads: CASSYLRTSVGIEQFF. The CDR3 DNA follows: TGTGCCAGCAGTTACTTGCGGACTAGCGTGGGTATTGAGCAGTTCTTC.

V is TRBV5-1 and J is TRBJ1-2, with a tentative D call TRBD1 (5 bases). Trimming shortened V by 0 bases and J by 7 bases, and 19 bases separated the two germline ends. The CDR3 length is 16 residues. Germline loops: CDR1 SGHRS, CDR2 YFSETQ. CDR3 bases: TGCGCCAGCAGCTTGGCCCTTGGCAGGGCGTCTAGTGGCTACACCTTC. Amino acid sequence: CASSLALGRASSGYTF. Complete variable domain (other parts from reference TRBV5-1 and TRBJ1-2): KAGVTQTPRYLIKTRGQQVTLSCSPISGHRSVSWYQQTPGQGLQFLFEYFSETQRNKGNFPGRFSGRQFSNSRSEMNVSTLELGDSALYLCASSLALGRASSGYTFGSGTRLTVV.

The rearrangement joins TRBV9 to TRBJ2-2, with 8 bases lining up with TRBD1. The V gene end was trimmed by 5 bases and the J gene end by 6 bases; junction bases not matched to a gene: 6. CDR1 is SGDLS, CDR2 YYNGEE, per germline. The CDR3 extends over 14 amino acids. The CDR3 sequence is CASRETGDPGELFF. CDR3 DNA: TGTGCCAGCAGAGAGACAGGGGACCCCGGGGAGCTGTTTTTT.

The genes are TRBV7-3 and TRBJ2-1; TRBD2 matches at 12 bases. Germline CDR1 SGHTA, CDR2 FQGTGA. The CDR3 loop spans 19 amino acids. V trimming: 5 bases; J trimming: 4 bases; junction bases outside the gene matches: 15. The CDR3 loop is CASSPKMVGLAGGYNEQFF. CDR3 DNA sequence: TGTGCCAGCAGCCCGAAAATGGTGGGGCTAGCGGGAGGGTACAATGAGCAGTTCTTC.

This chain links TRBV9 with TRBJ2-2; D is perhaps TRBD1 (5 bases). The CDR3 loop spans 14 amino acids. Germline CDR1 and CDR2: SGDLS and YYNGEE. Trimming left V 3 bases short and J 0 bases short, with 6 bases between. CDR3 DNA sequence: TGTGCCAGCAGCGGGGGCCCGAACACCGGGGAGCTGTTTTTT. The encoded protein is CASSGGPNTGELFF.

As for this clone: This is likely a read error, given that the CDR3 carries no conserved phenylalanine or tryptophan at its end. The chain is built from TRBV2 and TRBJ1-5; D remains unclear. The V gene lost 1 base and the J gene lost 6 bases, with 7 bases spanning the gap. The germline V gene encodes CDR1 SNHLY and CDR2 FYNNEI. This CDR3 has 13 amino acids. Written as DNA, the CDR3 is TGTGCCAGCAGTGAAGACAGTAGTCAGCCCCAGCATCTT. As protein: CASSEDSSQPQHL.